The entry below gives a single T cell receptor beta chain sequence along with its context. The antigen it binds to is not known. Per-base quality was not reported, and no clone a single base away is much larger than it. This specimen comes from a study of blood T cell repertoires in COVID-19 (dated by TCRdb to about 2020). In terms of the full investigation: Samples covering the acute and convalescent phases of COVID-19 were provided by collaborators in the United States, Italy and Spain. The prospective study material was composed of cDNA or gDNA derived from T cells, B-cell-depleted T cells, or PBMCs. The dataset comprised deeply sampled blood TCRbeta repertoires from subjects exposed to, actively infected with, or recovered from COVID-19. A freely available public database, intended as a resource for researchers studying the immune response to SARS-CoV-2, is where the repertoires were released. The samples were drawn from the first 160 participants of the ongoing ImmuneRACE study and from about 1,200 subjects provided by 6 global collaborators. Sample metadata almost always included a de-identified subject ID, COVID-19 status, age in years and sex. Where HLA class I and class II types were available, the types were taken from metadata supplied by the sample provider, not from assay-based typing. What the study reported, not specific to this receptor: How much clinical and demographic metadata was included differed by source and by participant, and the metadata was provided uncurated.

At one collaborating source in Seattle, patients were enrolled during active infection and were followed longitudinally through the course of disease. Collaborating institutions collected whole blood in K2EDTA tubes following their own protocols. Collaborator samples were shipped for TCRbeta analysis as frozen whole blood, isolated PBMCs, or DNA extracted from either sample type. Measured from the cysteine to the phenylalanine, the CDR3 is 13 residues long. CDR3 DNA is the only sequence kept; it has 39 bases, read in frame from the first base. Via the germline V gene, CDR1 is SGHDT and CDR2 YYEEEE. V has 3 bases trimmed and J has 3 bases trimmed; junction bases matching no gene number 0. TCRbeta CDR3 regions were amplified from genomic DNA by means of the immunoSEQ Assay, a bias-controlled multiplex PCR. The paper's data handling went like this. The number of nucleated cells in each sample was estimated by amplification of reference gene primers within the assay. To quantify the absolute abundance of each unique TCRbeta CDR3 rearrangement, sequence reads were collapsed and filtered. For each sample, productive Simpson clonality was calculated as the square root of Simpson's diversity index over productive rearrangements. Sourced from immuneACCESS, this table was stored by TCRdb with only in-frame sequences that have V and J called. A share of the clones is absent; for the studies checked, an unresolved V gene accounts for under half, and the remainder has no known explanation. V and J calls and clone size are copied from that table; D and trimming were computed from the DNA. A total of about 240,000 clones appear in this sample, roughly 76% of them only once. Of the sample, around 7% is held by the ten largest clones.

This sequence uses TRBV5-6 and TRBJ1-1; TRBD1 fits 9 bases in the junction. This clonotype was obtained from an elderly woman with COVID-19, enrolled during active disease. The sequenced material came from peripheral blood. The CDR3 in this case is CASSWDRDTEAFF. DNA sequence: TGTGCCAGCAGCTGGGACAGGGACACTGAAGCTTTCTTT.